The 13 T cell receptor beta chains below come from one sample, sequenced in a study of Ad26.COV2.S vaccination and SARS-CoV-2 variants. TCRdb's table, derived via immunoSEQ multiplex PCR, lists solely in-frame clones and lacks some. The sample yields some 450,000 clones, roughly 87% seen once. Treatment given: 19 received Ad26.COV2.S at low or high dose, single or two shots; 5 received placebo; per-sample allocation not given. Day 63 after the first vaccine or placebo injection was the time point for sampling. Specimen: peripheral blood, collected in a trial of Ad26.COV2.S vaccine versus placebo. Source of these receptors: a person aged 18-60 years who received the Ad26.COV2.S COVID-19 vaccine or a placebo.

This clone appeared a few times. This rearrangement joins TRBV4-2 to TRBJ2-2, with D possibly being TRBD1 (5 bases). The CDR3 is 17 residues long. V gave up 3 bases and J gave up 1 base, with 15 bases separating them. CDR1 is LGHNA and CDR2 is YNFKEQ in the germline V gene. This chain's CDR3 is CASSQLRDLLNTGELFF. The CDR3 bases are TGTGCCAGCAGCCAGCTCAGGGATCTTTTGAACACCGGGGAGCTGTTTTTT.

The chain has TRBV2 and TRBJ1-2; D is uncertain. Trimming took 2 bases from V and 8 from J, leaving 6 bases between them. The V gene's germline CDR1 is SNHLY and CDR2 FYNNEI. This CDR3 is 11 amino acids long. CDR3: CASSELVGYTF. The CDR3 region has the DNA TGTGCCAGCAGTGAACTTGTAGGCTACACCTTC. Full variable domain (rest looked up from reference TRBV2 and TRBJ1-2): EPEVTQTPSHQVTQMGQEVILRCVPISNHLYFYWYRQILGQKVEFLVSFYNNEISEKSEIFDDQFSVERPDGSNFTLKIRSTKLEDSAMYFCASSELVGYTFGSGTRLTVV.

Note on this clone: Other DNA sequences in this sample translate to the same CDR3. The chain couples TRBV2 to TRBJ2-3; the D gene is possibly TRBD2 (5 bases). Germline assignment: CDR1 SNHLY and CDR2 FYNNEI. The CDR3 has 13 residues. V lost 4 bases to trimming and J lost 0 bases, with 5 bases between them. CDR3 in amino acids: CASSGGSTDTQYF. CDR3 DNA sequence: TGTGCCAGCAGTGGCGGGAGCACAGATACGCAGTATTTT.

This sequence joins TRBV6-6 and TRBJ2-7; 7 bases match TRBD2. The CDR3 is made up of 12 amino acids. Germline assignment: CDR1 MNHNY and CDR2 SVGAGI (reference sequence). Unmatched junction bases numbered 2, after V lost 0 bases and J lost 9 bases. The CDR3 bases are TGTGCCAGCAGTTACTCCGCGGGAGCGCAGTACTTC. It specifies CASSYSAGAQYF.

The CDR3 here is CATSDLWDSEAFF. CDR3 DNA sequence: TGTGCCACCAGTGATTTGTGGGACAGTGAAGCTTTCTTT. The chain recombines TRBV24-1 with TRBJ1-1, with 7 bases aligning to TRBD1. CDR3 length: 13 amino acids. Germline loops: CDR1 KGHDR, CDR2 SFDVKD. The J segment lost 7 bases and the V segment lost 0 bases, leaving 1 base of the junction unmatched.

The V call is TRBV25-1, the J call TRBJ2-3, with D possibly being TRBD1 (6 bases). The CDR3 is made up of 16 amino acids. In germline, CDR1 is MGHDK, CDR2 SYGVNS. Trimming stripped 0 bases from V and 5 bases from J, with 15 bases between. CDR3 in DNA: TGTGCCAGCAGTGAATATATTCTAGGGGGAGAAGATACGCAGTATTTT. Amino acid sequence: CASSEYILGGEDTQYF.

The V call is TRBV27, the J call TRBJ2-2; no reliable D call. Trimming shortened V by 6 bases and J by 6 bases, and 2 bases separated the two germline ends. The CDR3 has 10 amino acids. CDR1 MNHEY and CDR2 SMNVEV come from the germline V gene (reference sequence). The DNA of the CDR3 is TGTGCCAGCAGGTCCGGGGAGCTGTTTTTT. Its translation: CASRSGELFF.

The chain joins TRBV28 to TRBJ2-5, with 10 bases fitting TRBD2. Germline-derived CDR1 and CDR2 are MDHEN and SYDVKM. The CDR3 contains 16 residues. J gave up 5 bases and V 7 bases, and 13 bases lay outside the gene matches. As DNA, the CDR3 is TGTGCCAGCACCCCGGGTTTCACTAGCGGGACGGAGACCCAGTACTTC. Translation: CASTPGFTSGTETQYF. The full variable domain, its missing parts supplied by reference TRBV28 and TRBJ2-5, is DVKVTQSSRYLVKRTGEKVFLECVQDMDHENMFWYRQDPGLGLRLIYFSYDVKMKEKGDIPEGYSVSREKKERFSLILESASTNQTSMYLCASTPGFTSGTETQYFGPGTRLLVL.

This clone appeared a single time. The sample has other DNA sequences that encode this CDR3 too. The chain recombines TRBV10-3 with TRBJ2-3; the D is unclear. The ends were cut back, 3 bases at V and 4 bases at J, with 5 bases in the middle. The CDR3 length is 12 residues. Looked up from germline, CDR1 is ENHRY and CDR2 is SYGVKD. For the CDR3, the DNA is TGTGCCATCAGTGAAATGGCAGATACGCAGTATTTT. Translated: CAISEMADTQYF.

The genes are TRBV7-2 and TRBJ2-7; 11 bases fit TRBD2. The ends lost 5 bases at V and 1 base at J; junction bases unmatched: 7. There are 16 residues in the CDR3. Per the germline V gene, CDR1 is SGHTA and CDR2 is FQGNSA. The CDR3 region is CASSIRTSGPSYEQYF. CDR3 in DNA: TGTGCCAGCAGCATAAGGACTAGCGGGCCATCCTACGAGCAGTACTTC.

The chain is built from TRBV27 and TRBJ2-7, with 9 bases matching TRBD1. Germline loops: CDR1 MNHEY, CDR2 SMNVEV (reference sequence). This CDR3 contains 14 residues. V lost 5 bases to trimming and J lost 0 bases; unmatched junction nucleotides: 2. The CDR3 DNA reads TGTGCCAGCAGTACAGGGGGCAGCTCCTACGAGCAGTACTTC. It codes for CASSTGGSSYEQYF.

The genes are TRBV7-9 and TRBJ1-1; 11 bases map to TRBD1. Trimming removed 5 bases from V and 6 bases from J; junction bases left unmatched: 5. The CDR3 length is 14 residues. The V gene's germline CDR1 is SEHNR and CDR2 FQNEAQ (reference sequence). This chain's CDR3 is CASSPSGQGAEAFF. In DNA, the CDR3 is TGTGCCAGCAGCCCTTCGGGACAGGGGGCTGAAGCTTTCTTT.

This chain uses TRBV12-5 with TRBJ2-5; D gene uncertain. Germline-derived CDR1 and CDR2 are LGHNT and FRNRAP. This CDR3 has 13 residues. Trimming removed 3 bases at V and 5 bases at J, with 10 bases between. CDR3 protein: CASGFGFGETQYF. The CDR3 DNA reads as TGTGCTAGTGGTTTCGGATTCGGGGAGACCCAGTACTTC. Filled out from reference TRBV12-5 and TRBJ2-5, the complete variable domain reads DARVTQTPRHKVTEMGQEVTMRCQPILGHNTVFWYRQTMMQGLELLAYFRNRAPLDDSGMPKDRFSAEMPDATLATLKIQPSEPRDSAVYFCASGFGFGETQYFGPGTRLLVL.